The text below deals with one T cell receptor beta chain. The repertoire was sequenced with immunoSEQ multiplex PCR; TCRdb's copy has only in-frame clones and lacks some. The sample shows just over 80,000 clones, roughly 90% of them seen only once. These data come from a study of blood T cell repertoires in COVID-19. At the level of the study: Sources were T cells, B-cell-depleted T cells, or PBMCs; the material itself was cDNA or gDNA.

The participants were between about 18 and 90 years old and came from some 23 US areas. The sequencing input was PBMCs or T cells enriched from blood (not recorded which). This TCR was recovered from a woman in her forties or fifties with acute COVID-19.

CDR3 amino acids: CASSTGTGVAYEQYF. CDR3 nucleotides: TGCGCCAGCAGCACGGGGACAGGGGTTGCCTACGAGCAGTACTTC. The V gene is TRBV5-1, the J gene TRBJ2-7; TRBD1 matches at 10 bases. Trimming at V came to 4 bases and at J to 2 bases, leaving 6 bases not matched to a gene. This CDR3 has 15 residues. The germline V gene encodes CDR1 SGHRS and CDR2 YFSETQ.